The 32 T cell receptor beta chains in this list originate from one sample, sequenced in a study of blood T cells in healthy people across ages (dated by TCRdb to between 2014 and 2016). To prepare the library, 5' RACE was applied. Instrument used: Illumina HiSeq 2500. The second PCR ran for about 7 to 11 cycles and used a J-beta primer mix along with a sample-barcoded 5' primer. TCRdb trimmed public reads at Q25 via fastp, called clones via MiXCR and kept in-frame beta chains. Here each entry gathers all rows of one CDR3 protein and keeps the most common genes and DNA. This sample holds fewer than 700,000 distinct CDR3 sequences; over 40% were observed only once. The ten biggest clones cover 25% to 30% of the sample. The sequenced material came from blood. These receptors were collected from a man of 80 years or more in good health.

The rearrangement uses TRBV3-1 and TRBJ1-5; D possibly corresponds to TRBD1 (6 bases). The CDR3 sequence is 14 residues long. Trimming left V 4 bases short and J 3 bases short, with 10 bases between. Germline CDR1 reads LGHDT; CDR2 reads YNNKEL (reference sequence). Here the CDR3 DNA reads TGTGCCAGCAGCCCAGGGGATTACAATCAGCCCCAGCATTTT. Protein product: CASSPGDYNQPQHF.

This rearrangement joins TRBV7-3 to TRBJ2-3; 14 bases are shared with TRBD2. This CDR3 region has 16 residues. J was trimmed by 2 bases and V by 5 bases; bases with no gene match: 3. From germline, CDR1 is SGHTA and CDR2 FQGTGA. Here the CDR3 reads CASSRTSGGTTDTQYF. CDR3 nucleotide sequence: TGTGCCAGCAGCAGGACTAGCGGGGGGACCACAGATACGCAGTATTTT.

This chain links TRBV12-3 or TRBV12-4 with TRBJ1-2; D perhaps matches TRBD1 (6 bases). The CDR3 runs to 15 residues. Between the trimmed V and J ends, which lost 6 bases and 7 bases, there was a span of 21 bases. CDR3 protein: CASSPRGGRLGGYTF. CDR3 DNA sequence: TGTGCCAGCAGCCCTCGGGGGGGGCGGTTGGGTGGCTACACCTTC.

The CDR3 here is CASSQDVGTATNYGYTF. The CDR3 DNA reads TGTGCCAGCAGCCAAGACGTCGGAACAGCAACTAACTATGGCTACACCTTC. V usage is TRBV4-2 and J usage is TRBJ1-2; D is ambiguous. In germline, CDR1 is LGHNA, CDR2 YNFKEQ. The CDR3 contains 17 residues. The ends were cut back, 0 bases at V and 0 bases at J, with 14 bases in the middle.

The chain couples TRBV7-2 to TRBJ2-2; TRBD1 might be the D (6 bases). V lost 3 bases and J lost 0, with 11 bases in between. In germline, CDR1 is SGHTA, CDR2 FQGNSA. The CDR3 length is 16 residues. The CDR3 sequence is CASSLSGTTNTGELFF. CDR3 DNA: TGTGCCAGCAGCTTGTCCGGGACAACGAACACCGGGGAGCTGTTTTTT.

This clonotype occurred a few times. The CDR3 DNA is TGTGCCAGCAGACTGGGGACAGGGTCGTTCGATGAGCAGTTCTTC. Protein sequence: CASRLGTGSFDEQFF. The rearrangement joins TRBV14 to TRBJ2-1; the match to TRBD1 covers 9 bases. Germline CDR1 and CDR2: SGHDN and FVKESK. The trim removed 6 bases at V and 8 bases at J, leaving 11 bases unmatched. There are 15 residues in the CDR3.

This clonotype appeared a few times. The rearrangement links TRBV2 to TRBJ2-4; 9 nucleotides agree with TRBD2. With V trimmed by 5 bases and J by 13 bases, 9 bases remained unmatched. Germline V CDR1 and CDR2: SNHLY, FYNNEI. This CDR3 spans 13 amino acids. In DNA form, the CDR3 reads TGTGCCAGCAGTACGGGACTAGCTGAGGAGCAGTACTTC. It yields the protein CASSTGLAEEQYF.

This chain connects TRBV6-1 to TRBJ2-5; 9 bases map to TRBD1. The V and J ends lost 6 bases and 5 bases, in that order; junction bases with no gene match: 4. Per germline, CDR1 MNHNS and CDR2 SASEGT. The CDR3 has 13 residues. For the CDR3, the DNA is TGTGCCAGCAGGGACAGGGGTAGGGAGACCCAGTACTTC. This sequence encodes CASRDRGRETQYF.

The V gene is TRBV20-1, the J gene TRBJ2-5; 8 nucleotides match TRBD1. The J call may be wrong; the DNA end is better matched by TRBJ2-7. Germline lookup yields CDR1 DFQATT and CDR2 SNEGSKA (reference sequence). The CDR3 is made up of 15 amino acids. The CDR3 DNA is TGCAGTGCTAGCCCGGCAGGACAGGGATTTTACGAGCAGTACTTC. It translates to CSASPAGQGFYEQYF.

This clonotype was recorded a few times. The CDR3 spells CASEGVADTQYF. DNA of the CDR3: TGTGCCAGCGAGGGAGTGGCAGATACGCAGTATTTT. The gene calls are TRBV6-2 or TRBV6-3 and TRBJ2-3, with a weak D call TRBD2 (5 bases). V lost 8 bases and J lost 4, with 10 bases in between. Germline CDR1 and CDR2: MNHEY and SVGEGT. This CDR3 contains 12 residues.

V usage is TRBV12-3 or TRBV12-4 and J usage is TRBJ1-5; 8 bases align to TRBD1. J was trimmed by 2 bases and V by 6 bases; bases with no gene match: 6. This CDR3 spans 15 amino acids. The CDR3 bases are TGTGCCAGCAGCGGACAGGGAGGTGGCAATCAGCCCCAGCATTTT. Translating gives CASSGQGGGNQPQHF.

The V gene is TRBV4-2, the J gene TRBJ1-2, with a tentative D call TRBD1 (5 bases). V was clipped by 0 bases and J by 3 bases, with 14 bases between them. The CDR3 runs to 16 residues. Germline loops: CDR1 LGHNA, CDR2 YNFKEQ. This CDR3 is CASSQDWQGGDYGYTF. The DNA of the CDR3 is TGTGCCAGCAGCCAAGATTGGCAGGGAGGGGACTATGGCTACACCTTC.

The chain couples TRBV10-3 to TRBJ1-1, with a weak D call TRBD1 (5 bases). CDR3 length: 13 residues. Trimming left V 4 bases short and J 0 bases short, with 6 bases between. CDR1 is ENHRY and CDR2 is SYGVKD in the germline V gene. The CDR3 reads CAISGQLNTEAFF. CDR3 coding DNA: TGTGCCATCAGTGGACAGCTGAACACTGAAGCTTTCTTT.

About this clonotype itself: A much larger clone differs from this one at a single base, so this may be a read error. The V and J genes are TRBV21-1 and TRBJ2-3; TRBD1, the table's D call, was not compared with the DNA. TRBV21-1 is reported as a pseudogene. The CDR3 is 12 amino acids. CDR3 sequence: CATQRRDNMQYF. CDR3 coding DNA: TGTGCCACCCAGCGCCGGGACAATATGCAGTATTTT.

This clonotype came up a few times. The J gene is TRBJ2-1, the V gene TRBV14, with 8 bases fitting TRBD2. The CDR3 is 13 residues long. V shed 4 bases, J shed 14 bases, and the junction held 10 bases outside the gene matches. Germline assignment: CDR1 SGHDN and CDR2 FVKESK. The CDR3 reads CASSLLTSGQKFF. The CDR3 nucleotides are TGTGCCAGCAGCCTGCTCACTAGCGGACAAAAGTTCTTC.

The rearrangement uses TRBV7-9 and TRBJ2-5, with D uncertain. V lost 0 bases to trimming and J lost 3 bases, with 11 bases between them. Per germline, CDR1 SEHNR and CDR2 FQNEAQ (reference sequence). This CDR3 comprises 15 residues. CDR3 DNA sequence: TGTGCCAGCAGCTTAGCGACCAGTAGCAAAGAGACCCAGTACTTC. It codes for CASSLATSSKETQYF.

In this sample, this clonotype turned up a few times. This rearrangement joins TRBV18 to TRBJ1-1; no clear D gene. This CDR3 has 14 residues. V gave up 3 bases and J gave up 3 bases, with 11 bases separating them. Germline assignment: CDR1 KGHSH and CDR2 LQKENI. CDR3 nucleotides: TGTGCCAGCTCACCGGGAGGAGGGTACACTGAAGCTTTCTTT. Translating gives CASSPGGGYTEAFF.

The chain couples TRBV10-3 to TRBJ2-5; 7 nucleotides line up with TRBD1. The CDR3 length is 16 residues. Germline V gene lookup returns CDR1 ENHRY and CDR2 SYGVKD. With V trimmed by 3 bases and J by 13 bases, 20 bases remained unmatched. CDR3 amino acids: CAISDPGQIADNERYF. Here the CDR3 DNA reads TGTGCCATCAGTGATCCGGGACAGATAGCTGACAATGAGCGGTACTTC.

The V gene is TRBV5-1, the J gene TRBJ2-5, with a possible D match to TRBD1 (7 bases). The V end was cut by 2 bases, the J end by 3 bases, with 14 bases between. The germline V gene has CDR1 SGHRS and CDR2 YFSETQ. There are 15 residues in the CDR3. CDR3 sequence: CASSLTGGGEETQYF. CDR3 sequence (DNA): TGCGCCAGCAGCTTAACAGGAGGGGGCGAAGAGACCCAGTACTTC.

This clonotype was seen only a few times. V and J are TRBV7-6 and TRBJ2-7; perhaps TRBD1 as D (6 bases). Trimming left V 1 base short and J 5 bases short, with 15 bases between. The CDR3 consists of 15 residues. CDR1 and CDR2 from the germline V gene are SGHVS and FNYEAQ. As DNA, the CDR3 is TGTGCCAGCAGCTTAGTAGGGGGTGTAGGCGACGAGCAGTACTTC. It codes for CASSLVGGVGDEQYF. The variable domain in full, completed from reference TRBV7-6 and TRBJ2-7, reads GAGVSQSPRYKVTKRGQDVALRCDPISGHVSLYWYRQALGQGPEFLTYFNYEAQQDKSGLPNDRFSAERPEGSISTLTIQRTEQRDSAMYRCASSLVGGVGDEQYFGPGTRLTVT.

This clonotype occurred many times. The V and J genes are TRBV29-1 and TRBJ2-5; 8 positions agree with TRBD1. With V trimmed by 3 bases and J by 5 bases, 5 bases remained unmatched. Germline CDR1 reads SQVTM; CDR2 reads ANQGSEA. The CDR3 sequence is 13 residues long. CDR3 sequence reads: CSVERTGRETQYF. The CDR3 region has the DNA TGCAGCGTTGAGAGGACAGGGCGGGAGACCCAGTACTTC.

The table lists this clonotype with a few counts. V and J are TRBV4-3 and TRBJ2-2; 10 bases are a match to TRBD2. This CDR3 region has 14 residues. Germline CDR1 LGHNA, CDR2 YSLEER. The V gene end was trimmed by 7 bases and the J gene end by 4 bases; junction bases not matched to a gene: 3. The CDR3 loop reads CASNKREGTGELFF. CDR3 sequence (DNA): TGCGCCAGCAACAAGCGGGAGGGCACCGGGGAGCTGTTTTTT.

The sample holds a few counts of this clonotype. V usage is TRBV4-3 and J usage is TRBJ1-5; 7 bases line up with TRBD1. Germline CDR1 LGHNA, CDR2 YSLEER. The CDR3 totals 14 residues. V lost 1 base, J lost 6 bases, and 3 bases stayed unmatched. The CDR3 here is CASSQVQGGQPQHF. The CDR3 DNA reads as TGCGCCAGCAGCCAAGTTCAGGGGGGTCAGCCCCAGCATTTT.

This clonotype was recorded many times. CDR3 residues: CASRTGYHTEAFF. The CDR3 DNA reads TGTGCCAGCAGGACAGGGTACCATACTGAAGCTTTCTTT. The genes are TRBV7-6 and TRBJ1-1, with 7 bases matching TRBD1. Per germline, CDR1 SGHVS and CDR2 FNYEAQ. The ends lost 6 bases at V and 5 bases at J; junction bases unmatched: 6. The length of the CDR3 is 13 residues.

The CDR3 sequence: CASSRGQPNSPLHF. The CDR3 DNA reads as TGTGCCAGCAGTCGGGGACAGCCGAATTCACCCCTCCACTTT. The chain employs TRBV7-2 and TRBJ1-6; TRBD1 aligns across 7 bases. Trimming took 6 bases from V and 7 from J; bases not matched to a gene: 6. Germline V CDR1 and CDR2: SGHTA, FQGNSA. This CDR3 has 14 amino acids.

V and J are TRBV29-1 and TRBJ2-3, with D possibly TRBD2 on 5 matching bases. Deletions cut 5 bases from V and 5 bases from J, with 14 bases between. The CDR3 consists of 13 residues. Germline loops: CDR1 SQVTM, CDR2 ANQGSEA. This CDR3 is CSVRRGGGDTQYF. The CDR3 DNA reads TGCAGCGTTCGGCGAGGAGGAGGAGATACGCAGTATTTT.

The chain employs TRBV7-9 and TRBJ1-2, with D uncertain. This CDR3 region has 15 residues. Trimming took 5 bases from V and 6 from J, leaving 19 bases between them. Germline CDR1 and CDR2: SEHNR and FQNEAQ (reference sequence). The CDR3, as DNA: TGTGCCAGCAGCCCATTCCCGACCCCGGCGGATGGCTACACCTTC. Protein product: CASSPFPTPADGYTF. Drawing the rest from reference TRBV7-9 and TRBJ1-2, the complete variable domain is DTGVSQNPRHKITKRGQNVTFRCDPISEHNRLYWYRQTLGQGPEFLTYFQNEAQLEKSRLLSDRFSAERPKGSFSTLEIQRTEQGDSAMYLCASSPFPTPADGYTFGSGTRLTVV.

At least ten counts were recorded for this clonotype. The chain employs TRBV5-1 and TRBJ2-3; D is tentatively TRBD1 or TRBD2 (7 bases each). Deletions cut 6 bases from V and 6 bases from J, with 23 bases between. This CDR3 has 16 residues. CDR1 SGHRS and CDR2 YFSETQ come from the germline V gene. CDR3 amino acids: CASTSGRIGGEDTQYF. As DNA, the CDR3 is TGCGCCAGCACCTCCGGGAGGATAGGGGGCGAGGATACGCAGTATTTT.

The V gene is TRBV4-3, the J gene TRBJ1-2; D gene uncertain. The CDR3 spans 13 residues. Germline assignment: CDR1 LGHNA and CDR2 YSLEER. Trimming shortened V by 4 bases and J by 7 bases, and 13 bases separated the two germline ends. The CDR3 sequence: CASSPPARGGYTF. For the CDR3, the DNA is TGCGCCAGCAGCCCCCCTGCTCGGGGTGGCTACACCTTC.

The rearrangement links TRBV7-2 to TRBJ2-6; TRBD1 is a possible D gene (5 bases). From germline, CDR1 is SGHTA and CDR2 FQGNSA. This CDR3 region has 16 residues. Trimming took 5 bases from V and 0 from J, leaving 11 bases between them. Here the CDR3 DNA reads TGTGCCAGCAGCCAGGGAAACCCCTCTGGGGCCAACGTCCTGACTTTC. Translation gives CASSQGNPSGANVLTF.

The chain carries TRBV20-1 and TRBJ2-3, with 8 positions matching TRBD2. The germline V gene has CDR1 DFQATT and CDR2 SNEGSKA (reference sequence). The CDR3 consists of 16 residues. The V segment lost 0 bases and the J segment 3 bases; nucleotides outside the gene matches: 8. DNA for the CDR3: TGCAGTGCTAGAGATCGTATCGGGAGGGGGACAGATACGCAGTATTTT. It translates to CSARDRIGRGTDTQYF.

This clonotype was recorded a few times. J is TRBJ2-5 and V is TRBV29-1; D perhaps matches TRBD1 (6 bases). The germline gives CDR1 SQVTM, CDR2 ANQGSEA. The CDR3 is made up of 14 amino acids. The ends were cut back, 3 bases at V and 11 bases at J, with 22 bases in the middle. CDR3 residues: CSVDANRARNEQYF. Written as DNA, the CDR3 is TGCAGCGTTGACGCGAACAGGGCCAGAAATGAGCAGTACTTC.